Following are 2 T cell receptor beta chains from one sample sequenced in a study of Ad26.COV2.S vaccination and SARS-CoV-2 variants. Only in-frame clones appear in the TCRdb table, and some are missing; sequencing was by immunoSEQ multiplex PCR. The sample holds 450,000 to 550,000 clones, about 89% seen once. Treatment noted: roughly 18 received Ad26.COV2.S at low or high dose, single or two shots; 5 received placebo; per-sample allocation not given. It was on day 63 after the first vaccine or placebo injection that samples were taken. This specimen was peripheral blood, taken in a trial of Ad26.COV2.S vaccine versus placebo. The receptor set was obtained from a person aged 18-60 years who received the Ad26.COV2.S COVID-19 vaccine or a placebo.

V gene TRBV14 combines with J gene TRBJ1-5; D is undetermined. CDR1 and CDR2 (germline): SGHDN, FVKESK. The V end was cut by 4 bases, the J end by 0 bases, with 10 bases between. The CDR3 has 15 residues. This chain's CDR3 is CASSPDPDSNQPQHF. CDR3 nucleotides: TGTGCCAGCAGCCCCGATCCGGATAGCAATCAGCCCCAGCATTTT.

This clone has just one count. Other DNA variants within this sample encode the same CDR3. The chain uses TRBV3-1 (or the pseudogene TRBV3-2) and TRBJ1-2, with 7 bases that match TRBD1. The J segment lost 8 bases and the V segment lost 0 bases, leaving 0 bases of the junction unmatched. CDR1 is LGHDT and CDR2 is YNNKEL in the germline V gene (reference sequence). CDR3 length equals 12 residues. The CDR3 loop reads CASSQEGGGYTF. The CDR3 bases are TGTGCCAGCAGCCAAGAAGGGGGCGGCTACACCTTC.